This TCR beta chain originates from a study of Ad26.COV2.S vaccination and SARS-CoV-2 variants. Study at large: In the study, Ad26.COV2.S was injected intramuscularly once, or twice 56 days apart.

Regarding treatment: around 19 received Ad26.COV2.S at low or high dose, single or two shots; several received placebo; per-sample allocation not given. After the first vaccine or placebo injection, samples were drawn on day 63. Data came from immunoSEQ multiplex PCR; TCRdb stores just in-frame clones and leaves some out. This sample has hundreds of thousands of clones, with more than 75% found just once. Note on this clone: Its antigen is currently unknown.

Findings and limits, study-wide: People who got the vaccine had more spike-specific TCR breadth than people who got placebo. Vaccine and placebo recipients had similar non-spike TCR breadth.

CDR3 length: 12 residues. Germline lookup yields CDR1 SGHTS and CDR2 YDEGEE. The V end was cut by 9 bases, the J end by 2 bases, with 11 bases between. The chain uses TRBV5-8 and TRBJ1-2, with D unclear. The sample here was peripheral blood, taken in a trial of Ad26.COV2.S vaccine versus placebo. The origin of this receptor is a person aged 18-65 years who received the Ad26.COV2.S COVID-19 vaccine or a placebo. The CDR3 loop reads CATRIFNYGYTF. The DNA of the CDR3 is TGTGCCACCCGGATATTCAACTATGGCTACACCTTC.